The present T cell receptor beta chain was sequenced within a study of shared clonotypes between healthy human individuals. Losses at the gene ends were 5 bases for V and 4 bases for J; bases not matched to a gene: 13. CDR1 is SEHNR, CDR2 FQNEAQ, per germline (reference sequence). The CDR3 runs 16 residues. The repertoire was sequenced with immunoSEQ multiplex PCR; TCRdb's copy has only in-frame clones and lacks some. The sample records about 2,100,000 clones, about 93% being singletons. This clone is a singleton in its sample. Terminally differentiated effector memory CD45RA+ cells were left out of the naive CD8 fraction, which was CD45RO-negative and positively selected for CCR7.

V gene TRBV7-9 combines with J gene TRBJ1-2, with 7 bases aligning to TRBD1. This TCR came from a man between 18 and 35 years old in good health. Some clones in this sample may be carry-over from other donors' samples. Material for sequencing was naive CD8+ T cells from PBMCs. CDR3 nucleotides: TGTGCCAGCAGCGGAAGGACAGGAGATAGGCTCTATGGCTACACCTTC. This encodes CASSGRTGDRLYGYTF.